These T cell receptor beta chains were read from a single sample in a study of CD8 T cells in ankylosing spondylitis. TCRdb itself ran the 5' RACE reads through MiXCR, one entry per CDR3 protein. This table holds a few hundred thousand distinct CDR3 sequences, more than 20% found once. The specimen was blood, either unsorted or a sorted T cell fraction (not recorded which). The receptor source for this set is a male donor with ankylosing spondylitis. Each CDR3 is given with its conserved first and last residue. A D gene is named only where the DNA matches it firmly. Only some rows state a clone size, as once, few, many or a class for expanded clones.

>TRBJ2-7|TRBD2|.|TRBV28
TGTGCCAGCCCCCGGGGGGGGAGCTCCTACGAGCAGTACTTC
CASPRGGSSYEQYF
>TRBJ2-1|TRBD2|few|TRBV4-2
TGTGCCAGCAGCCAAGTTCCGGGACTAGCGGGAGGTGCGGACAATGAGCAGTTCTTC
CASSQVPGLAGGADNEQFF
>TRBJ2-7|TRBD2|.|TRBV6-1
TGTGCCAGTACATCTGAGGGAGGGCCCTACGAGCAGTACTTC
CASTSEGGPYEQYF
>TRBJ2-1|TRBD2|.|TRBV5-1
TGCGCCAGCATCCCCGGACTAGCGGGAGCCGATGAGCAGTTCTTC
CASIPGLAGADEQFF
>TRBJ1-3|.|.|TRBV11-2
TGTGCCAGCAGCTTACAGGGTTCTAAAGGAAACACCATATATTTT
CASSLQGSKGNTIYF
>TRBJ1-2|.|few|TRBV4-2
TGTGCCAGCAGCCAAGAGACGGATTTATATGGCTACACCTTC
CASSQETDLYGYTF
>TRBJ2-7|TRBD1|.|TRBV10-2
TGCGCCAGCAGCATTGACAGGGGTGGTATGGGCGAGCAGTACTTC
CASSIDRGGMGEQYF
>TRBJ2-5|.|.|TRBV28
TGTGCCAGCAGTTTAGAGGCAACCGAGACCCAGTACTTC
CASSLEATETQYF
>TRBJ2-3|.|few|TRBV5-1
TGCGCCAGCAGCTTGGATGGCCCTTTGTTAGATACGCAGTATTTT
CASSLDGPLLDTQYF
>TRBJ1-1|.|.|TRBV18
TGTGCCAGCTCACAGTCGAACGGGGAAGCTTTCTTT
CASSQSNGEAFF
>TRBJ1-5|TRBD1|many|TRBV7-8
TGTGCCAGCAGCCGTACAGGGGGCAATCAGCCCCAGCATTTT
CASSRTGGNQPQHF
>TRBJ2-7|.|.|TRBV29-1
TGCAGCGTTGTGTGGGGTGGGGTGAGGGAGCAGTACTTC
CSVVWGGVREQYF
>TRBJ2-5|TRBD2|.|TRBV7-9
TGTGCCAGCAGCCTCCTGACTAGCGGGCGGGAGACCCAGTACTTC
CASSLLTSGRETQYF
>TRBJ1-5|TRBD1|.|TRBV4-2
TGTGCCAGCAGCCAAGGGACAGGGTATAGCAATCAGCCCCAGCATTTT
CASSQGTGYSNQPQHF
>TRBJ2-2|.|.|TRBV6-6
TGTGCCAGCAGTTTTAGGGTTGGCGGGGAGCTGTTTTTT
CASSFRVGGELFF
>TRBJ2-7|.|.|TRBV4-1
TGCGCCAGCAGCCAAATAATGGCGGGGACCGACTACGAGCAGTACTTC
CASSQIMAGTDYEQYF
>TRBJ2-5|TRBD2|.|TRBV12-3/TRBV12-4
TGTGCCAGCAGTTTTGAGCTAGCGGGAGGAATAGAGACCCAGTACTTC
CASSFELAGGIETQYF
>TRBJ1-3|.|.|TRBV12-3/TRBV12-4
TGTGCCAGCAGCATACTGAACTCTGGAAACACCATATATTTT
CASSILNSGNTIYF
>TRBJ2-7|TRBD1|many|TRBV29-1
TGCAGCGTTGAACGGACAGGGGGTTCCTACGAGCAGTACTTC
CSVERTGGSYEQYF
>TRBJ2-7|TRBD1|.|TRBV28
TGTGCCAGCAGCCGGGACAGGGGAAACTACGAGCAGTACTTC
CASSRDRGNYEQYF
>TRBJ1-1|TRBD1|few|TRBV20-1
TGCAGTGCTAGTAGAGGGACAGGGGACACTGAAGCTTTCTTT
CSASRGTGDTEAFF
>TRBJ1-2|TRBD1|.|TRBV20-1
TGCAGTGCTAGAGTCCCCGGGACAGCTGCCTATGGCTACACCTTC
CSARVPGTAAYGYTF
>TRBJ1-5|.|few|TRBV12-3/TRBV12-4
TGTGCCAGCAGTTCGGGTTATAGCAATCAGCCCCAGCATTTT
CASSSGYSNQPQHF
>TRBJ2-5|TRBD1|.|TRBV4-3
TGCGCCAGCAGCCAGGGGACAGGGTACCTTCAAGAGACCCAGTACTTC
CASSQGTGYLQETQYF
>TRBJ2-1|.|.|TRBV10-3
TGTGCCACGCGGATGCCGGGACCCGGGGACAATGAGCAGTTCTTC
CATRMPGPGDNEQFF
>TRBJ2-7|TRBD2|few|TRBV5-1
TGCGCCAGCAGCCCGGGGGGACTAGCGGGTACCTACGAGCAGTACTTC
CASSPGGLAGTYEQYF
>TRBJ1-1|TRBD1|.|TRBV5-1
TGCGCCAGCAGCTTGGAAGCAGGGGGCTTTAACACTGAAGCTTTCTTT
CASSLEAGGFNTEAFF
>TRBJ2-7|TRBD1|.|TRBV30
TGTGCCTGGAGTGTAGGACAGGGCCGGAACCACGAGCAGTACTTC
CAWSVGQGRNHEQYF
>TRBJ1-2|.|few|TRBV20-1
TGCAGTGCTAGTGGCGGGGCTGCCTCTTATGGCTACACCTTC
CSASGGAASYGYTF
>TRBJ2-3|TRBD2|many|TRBV28
TGTGCCAGCAGTTTGTTGTCCCCGGGAGGGCAGGGAGATACGCAGTATTTT
CASSLLSPGGQGDTQYF
>TRBJ2-1|TRBD2|few|TRBV7-9
TGTGCCAGCAGCTTAGCGGGAGGGCCTTCGATCGAGCAGTTCTTC
CASSLAGGPSIEQFF
>TRBJ1-2|.|.|TRBV4-1
TGCGCCAGCAGCCAAGGGGTGGGGGCTGACGGCTACACCTTC
CASSQGVGADGYTF
>TRBJ2-1|.|once|TRBV15
TGTGCCACCAGCAGAGCGCTACCCTCCTACAATGAGCAGTTCTTC
CATSRALPSYNEQFF
>TRBJ1-5|.|few|TRBV6-2/TRBV6-3
TGTGCCAGTGCGGGGACGGTGAGGGGTCAGCCCCAGCATTTT
CASAGTVRGQPQHF
>TRBJ1-4|TRBD1|few|TRBV29-1
TGCAGCGGGACAGGGTCGGGGGGTGAAAAACTGTTTTTT
CSGTGSGGEKLFF
>TRBJ2-1|.|.|TRBV20-1
TGCAGTGCCCCACGGCTTTACAATGAGCAGTTCTTC
CSAPRLYNEQFF
>TRBJ1-1|TRBD1|few|TRBV27
TGTGCCAGCAGTCCGAGACAGGGTTTTGGGGCTTTCTTT
CASSPRQGFGAFF
>TRBJ1-1|.|.|TRBV12-3/TRBV12-4
TGTGCCAGCAGTTTCAGCGAGGGGCGGGCTTTCTTT
CASSFSEGRAFF
>TRBJ2-7|TRBD2|.|TRBV20-1
TGCAGTGCTACGGGGACTAGCGGTACCTACGAGCAGTACTTC
CSATGTSGTYEQYF
>TRBJ2-2|.|few|TRBV5-1
TGCGCCAGCAGCCCCGAGGCAAACACCGGGGAGCTGTTTTTT
CASSPEANTGELFF
>TRBJ1-2|TRBD1|.|TRBV29-1
TGCAGCGTTGAAAAAGGACAGGCCCGGGGTGGCTACACCTTC
CSVEKGQARGGYTF
>TRBJ2-5|.|few|TRBV25-1
TGTGCCAGCACCCCGGACCCAAAAGAGACCCAGTACTTC
CASTPDPKETQYF
>TRBJ1-6|TRBD1|.|TRBV11-2
TGTGCCAGCAGCTTACGGCCGGGACAGCGTAATTCACCCCTCCACTTT
CASSLRPGQRNSPLHF
>TRBJ2-7|.|few|TRBV20-1
TGCAGTGCTAGGCTTTCGGGGATTGGCGAGCAGTACTTC
CSARLSGIGEQYF
>TRBJ2-5|.|.|TRBV6-5
TGTGCCAGCAGTTACTCGGGGGTGGTCGAGGGGCCAGGAGAGACCCAGTACTTC
CASSYSGVVEGPGETQYF
>TRBJ1-5|.|.|TRBV12-3/TRBV12-4
TGTGCCAGCAGTTTACAGGGCAAAAATCAGCCCCAGCATTTT
CASSLQGKNQPQHF
>TRBJ2-6|.|.|TRBV7-9
TGTGCCAGCAGCTCCCGGCCGTCTGGGGCCAACGTCCTGACTTTC
CASSSRPSGANVLTF
>TRBJ2-3|.|few|TRBV12-3/TRBV12-4
TGTGCCAGCAGTTTAGGCGGACACACAGATACGCAGTATTTT
CASSLGGHTDTQYF
>TRBJ1-5|.|.|TRBV20-1
TGCAGTGCTTCCCGGGGATATGGAGGTAGCAATCAGCCCCAGCATTTT
CSASRGYGGSNQPQHF
>TRBJ2-1|TRBD2|.|TRBV15
TGTGCCACCAGCGGCAGACTAGCGGGAGTAAATGAGCAGTTCTTC
CATSGRLAGVNEQFF
>TRBJ2-3|TRBD1|.|TRBV29-1
TGCAGCGTAGCTCAGGGACAGGGCACAGATACGCAGTATTTT
CSVAQGQGTDTQYF
>TRBJ2-2|TRBD2|.|TRBV7-2
TGTGCCAGCAGCTGGCTAGCGGGAGGTAACACCGGGGAGCTGTTTTTT
CASSWLAGGNTGELFF
>TRBJ2-7|.|few|TRBV12-3/TRBV12-4
TGTGCCAGCGGGGTCAGATACGAGCAGTACTTC
CASGVRYEQYF
>TRBJ2-1|TRBD1|many|TRBV10-3
TGTGCCATCAGCGCACTTGGGACAGGGGGCAATGAGCAGTTCTTC
CAISALGTGGNEQFF
>TRBJ2-7|TRBD2|few|TRBV15
TGTGCCACCAGCAGAGATCTGGCGGGAGGGGGCTACGAGCAGTACTTC
CATSRDLAGGGYEQYF
>TRBJ2-7|TRBD2|.|TRBV29-1
TGCAGCGTTGAAGTCGGGGGGGAGCAGTACTTC
CSVEVGGEQYF
>TRBJ1-1|.|.|TRBV5-1
TGCGCCAGCAGCCCACCCCTCGGGGAGCTGAACACTGAAGCTTTCTTT
CASSPPLGELNTEAFF
>TRBJ1-2|.|.|TRBV20-1
TGCAGTGCTAGAGATTTTAGTCAAGGGCTCTTCGATGGCTACACCTTC
CSARDFSQGLFDGYTF